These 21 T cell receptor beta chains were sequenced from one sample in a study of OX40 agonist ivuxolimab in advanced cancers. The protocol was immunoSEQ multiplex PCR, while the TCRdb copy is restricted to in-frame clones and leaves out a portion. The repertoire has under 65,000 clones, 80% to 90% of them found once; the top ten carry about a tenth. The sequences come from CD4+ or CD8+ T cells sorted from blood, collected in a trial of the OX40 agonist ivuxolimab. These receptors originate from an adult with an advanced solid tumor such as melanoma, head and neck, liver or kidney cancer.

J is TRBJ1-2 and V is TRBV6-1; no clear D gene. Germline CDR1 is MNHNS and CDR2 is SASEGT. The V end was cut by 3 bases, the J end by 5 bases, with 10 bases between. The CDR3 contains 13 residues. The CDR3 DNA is TGTGCCAGCAGTGAGCAAGCCCGGTATGGCTACACCTTC. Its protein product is CASSEQARYGYTF.

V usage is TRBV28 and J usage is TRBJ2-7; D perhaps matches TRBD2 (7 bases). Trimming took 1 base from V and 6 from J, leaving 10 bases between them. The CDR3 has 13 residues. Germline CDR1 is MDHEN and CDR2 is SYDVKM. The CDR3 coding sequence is TGTGCCAGCAGTTTATCGGGGGGCCGCGAGCAGTACTTC. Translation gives CASSLSGGREQYF. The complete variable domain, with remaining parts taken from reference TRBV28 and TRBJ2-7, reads DVKVTQSSRYLVKRTGEKVFLECVQDMDHENMFWYRQDPGLGLRLIYFSYDVKMKEKGDIPEGYSVSREKKERFSLILESASTNQTSMYLCASSLSGGREQYFGPGTRLTVT.

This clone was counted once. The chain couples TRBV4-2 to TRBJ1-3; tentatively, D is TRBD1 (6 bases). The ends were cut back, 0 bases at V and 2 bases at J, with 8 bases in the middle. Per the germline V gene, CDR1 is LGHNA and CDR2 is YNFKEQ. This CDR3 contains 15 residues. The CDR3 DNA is TGTGCCAGCAGCCAAGACGCAGGGGCTGGAAACACCATATATTTT. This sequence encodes CASSQDAGAGNTIYF.

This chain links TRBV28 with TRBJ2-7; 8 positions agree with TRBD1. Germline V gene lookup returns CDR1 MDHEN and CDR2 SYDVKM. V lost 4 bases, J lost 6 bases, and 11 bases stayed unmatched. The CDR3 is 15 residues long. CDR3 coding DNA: TGTGCCAGCAGTTCCCCCGGGACAGGCCTCTCCGAGCAGTACTTC. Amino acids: CASSSPGTGLSEQYF.

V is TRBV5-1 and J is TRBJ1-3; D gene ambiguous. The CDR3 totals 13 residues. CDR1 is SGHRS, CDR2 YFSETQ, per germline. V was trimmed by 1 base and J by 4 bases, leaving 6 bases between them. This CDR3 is CASSLISGNTIYF. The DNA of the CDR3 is TGCGCCAGCAGCTTGATTTCGGGAAACACCATATATTTT.

CDR3 DNA sequence: TGTGCCAGCAGGTTACCGACCGGGACGGGTAACACTGAAGCTTTCTTT. This translates into CASRLPTGTGNTEAFF. The chain uses TRBV2 and TRBJ1-1; possibly TRBD1 for D (5 bases). The CDR3 totals 16 residues. The germline CDR1 and CDR2 sequences are SNHLY and FYNNEI. V was shortened by 6 bases and J by 2 bases, with 19 bases between the two germline ends.

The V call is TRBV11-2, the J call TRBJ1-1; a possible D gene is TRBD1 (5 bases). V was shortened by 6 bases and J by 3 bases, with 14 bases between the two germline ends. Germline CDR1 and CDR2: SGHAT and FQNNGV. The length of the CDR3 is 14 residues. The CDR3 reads CASSFGEGYTEAFF. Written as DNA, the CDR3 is TGTGCCAGCAGTTTTGGGGAGGGGTACACTGAAGCTTTCTTT.

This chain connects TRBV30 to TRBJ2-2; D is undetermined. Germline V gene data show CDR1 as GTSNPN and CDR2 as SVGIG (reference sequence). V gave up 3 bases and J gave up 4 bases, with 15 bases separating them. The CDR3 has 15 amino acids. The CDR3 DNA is TGTGCCTGGAGCCGAAGAACCGGTGGCACCGGGGAGCTGTTTTTT. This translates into CAWSRRTGGTGELFF.

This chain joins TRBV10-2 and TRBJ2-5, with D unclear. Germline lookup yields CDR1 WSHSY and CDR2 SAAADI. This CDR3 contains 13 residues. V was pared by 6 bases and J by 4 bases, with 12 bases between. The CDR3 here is CASRPTWGETQYF. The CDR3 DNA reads TGCGCCAGCAGGCCTACTTGGGGAGAGACCCAGTACTTC.

CDR3 bases: TGTGCCAGCAGCTTTGCGGCCTTTAGCTCCTACGAGCAGTACTTC. Translating gives CASSFAAFSSYEQYF. The chain links TRBV5-4 to TRBJ2-7; D is unclear. Germline V gene data show CDR1 as SGHNT and CDR2 as YYREEE (reference sequence). The CDR3 has 15 residues. V was pared by 2 bases and J by 0 bases, with 12 bases between.

CDR3 sequence reads: CAWSPIDTQYF. In DNA form, the CDR3 reads TGTGCCTGGAGCCCCATCGATACGCAGTATTTT. This chain joins TRBV30 and TRBJ2-3; D ambiguous. Trimming cost V 3 bases and J 6 bases, with 7 bases left between them. The CDR3 has 11 residues. Germline V lookup: CDR1 GTSNPN, CDR2 SVGIG (reference sequence).

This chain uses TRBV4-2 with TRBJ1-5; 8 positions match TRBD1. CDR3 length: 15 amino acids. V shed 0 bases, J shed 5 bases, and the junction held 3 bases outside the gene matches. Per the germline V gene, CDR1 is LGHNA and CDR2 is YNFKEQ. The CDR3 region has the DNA TGTGCCAGCAGCCAAGAGGGACAGGTAGATCAGCCCCAGCATTTT. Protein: CASSQEGQVDQPQHF.

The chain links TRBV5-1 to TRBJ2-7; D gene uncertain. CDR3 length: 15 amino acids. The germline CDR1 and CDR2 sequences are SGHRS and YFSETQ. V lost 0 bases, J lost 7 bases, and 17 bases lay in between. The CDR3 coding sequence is TGCGCCAGCAGCTTGGGGCCCGACAACGTCAGGGAGCAGTACTTC. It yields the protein CASSLGPDNVREQYF.

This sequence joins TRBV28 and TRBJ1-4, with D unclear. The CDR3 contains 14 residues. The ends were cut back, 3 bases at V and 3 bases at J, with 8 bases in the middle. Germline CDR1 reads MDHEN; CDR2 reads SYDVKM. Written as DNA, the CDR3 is TGTGCCAGCAGTTTCTCGGGAGCTAATGAAAAACTGTTTTTT. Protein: CASSFSGANEKLFF.

The CDR3 nucleotides read TGTGCCAGTGGGACAGGGCTCACCTACGAGCAGTACTTC. This sequence encodes CASGTGLTYEQYF. V and J are TRBV7-8 and TRBJ2-7; 9 bases fit TRBD1. The CDR3 is made up of 13 amino acids. The V gene end was trimmed by 9 bases and the J gene end by 2 bases; junction bases not matched to a gene: 5. Germline CDR1 reads SGHVS; CDR2 reads FQNEAQ.

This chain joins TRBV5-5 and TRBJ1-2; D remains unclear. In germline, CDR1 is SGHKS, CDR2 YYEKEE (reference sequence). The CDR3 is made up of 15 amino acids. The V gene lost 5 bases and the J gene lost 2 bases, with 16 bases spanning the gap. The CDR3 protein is CASRTSPERNYGYTF. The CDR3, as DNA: TGTGCCAGCAGGACCTCACCAGAGAGGAACTATGGCTACACCTTC.

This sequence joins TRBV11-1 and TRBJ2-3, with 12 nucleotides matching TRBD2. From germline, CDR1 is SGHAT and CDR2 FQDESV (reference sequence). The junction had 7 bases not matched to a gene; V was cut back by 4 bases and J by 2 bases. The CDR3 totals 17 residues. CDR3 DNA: TGTGCCAGCAGCTCATGGACTAGCGGGGCAACCACAGATACGCAGTATTTT. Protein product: CASSSWTSGATTDTQYF.

CDR3 loop: CASRREYNSPLHF. For the CDR3, the DNA is TGTGCCAGCCGTAGAGAGTATAATTCACCCCTCCACTTT. The chain recombines TRBV28 with TRBJ1-6; D gene uncertain. The V gene's germline CDR1 is MDHEN and CDR2 SYDVKM. Trimming took off 8 bases at V and 4 bases at J, with 9 bases between the two ends. The CDR3 is 13 residues long.

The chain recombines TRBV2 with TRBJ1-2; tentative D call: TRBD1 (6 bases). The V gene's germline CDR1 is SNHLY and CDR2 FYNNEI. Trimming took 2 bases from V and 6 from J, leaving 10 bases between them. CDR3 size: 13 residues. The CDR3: CASSERGGDGYTF. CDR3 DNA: TGTGCCAGCAGTGAACGGGGGGGCGATGGCTACACCTTC.

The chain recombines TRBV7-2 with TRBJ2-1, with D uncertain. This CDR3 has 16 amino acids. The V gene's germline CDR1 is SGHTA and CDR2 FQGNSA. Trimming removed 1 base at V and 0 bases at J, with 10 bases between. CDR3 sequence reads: CASSLGLPSSYNEQFF. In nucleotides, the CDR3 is TGTGCCAGCAGCTTAGGGCTCCCGAGCTCCTACAATGAGCAGTTCTTC.

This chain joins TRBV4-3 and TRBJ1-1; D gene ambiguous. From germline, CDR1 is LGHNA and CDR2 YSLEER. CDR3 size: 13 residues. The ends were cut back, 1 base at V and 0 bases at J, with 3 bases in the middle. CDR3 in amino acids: CASSQGVNTEAFF. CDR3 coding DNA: TGCGCCAGCAGCCAAGGCGTGAACACTGAAGCTTTCTTT.